A selection of T cell receptor beta chains follows, all from one sample in a study of blood T cell repertoires in COVID-19. The table came from immunoSEQ multiplex PCR; TCRdb's copy has only in-frame clones and leaves some out. The repertoire holds 150,000 to 250,000 clones, with around 90% as singletons. Sequencing was carried out using PBMCs or T cells enriched from blood (not recorded which). The source of these receptors is a woman aged 30 to 39 who had recovered from COVID-19. CDR3s include the opening cysteine and the closing phenylalanine or tryptophan. The D gene is left open where the match is weak. Rows may omit the clone size; those that give it use once, few, many or a size class.

abundance: NA; v_gene: TRBV3-1/TRBV3-2; j_gene: TRBJ2-2; d_gene: NA; CDR3aa: CASSLRAPSPTRELFF; CDR3nt: TGTGCCAGCAGCCTGAGGGCCCCCTCTCCCACCCGGGAGCTGTTTTTT
abundance: NA; v_gene: TRBV18; j_gene: TRBJ1-1; d_gene: NA; CDR3aa: CASSPIGDMNTEAFF; CDR3nt: TGTGCCAGCTCACCAATCGGGGACATGAACACTGAAGCTTTCTTT
abundance: NA; v_gene: TRBV7-3; j_gene: TRBJ2-7; d_gene: TRBD1; CDR3aa: CASSKGQSYEQYF; CDR3nt: TGTGCCAGCAGCAAGGGACAGTCCTACGAGCAGTACTTC
abundance: once; v_gene: TRBV28; j_gene: TRBJ1-1; d_gene: TRBD1; CDR3aa: CASSLTGENTEAFF; CDR3nt: TGTGCCAGCAGTTTAACAGGGGAGAACACTGAAGCTTTCTTT
abundance: once; v_gene: TRBV3-1/TRBV3-2; j_gene: TRBJ1-2; d_gene: NA; CDR3aa: CASSQEAQLAGYGYTF; CDR3nt: TGTGCCAGCAGCCAAGAAGCGCAGTTAGCGGGGTATGGCTACACCTTC
abundance: once; v_gene: TRBV3-1/TRBV3-2; j_gene: TRBJ1-2; d_gene: NA; CDR3aa: CASSSTGTYGYTF; CDR3nt: TGTGCCAGCAGCTCTACAGGGACCTATGGCTACACCTTC
abundance: NA; v_gene: TRBV27; j_gene: TRBJ2-5; d_gene: TRBD2; CDR3aa: CASSLAALAGEFETQYF; CDR3nt: TGTGCCAGCAGTTTAGCAGCTCTAGCGGGAGAGTTCGAGACCCAGTACTTC
abundance: NA; v_gene: TRBV3-1/TRBV3-2; j_gene: TRBJ2-2; d_gene: NA; CDR3aa: CASSQDTTYFGELFF; CDR3nt: TGTGCCAGCAGCCAAGATACCACCTACTTTGGGGAGCTGTTTTTT
abundance: NA; v_gene: TRBV28; j_gene: TRBJ1-4; d_gene: NA; CDR3aa: CASSFREKLFF; CDR3nt: TGTGCCAGCAGTTTCCGGGAAAAACTGTTTTTT
abundance: NA; v_gene: TRBV2; j_gene: TRBJ1-2; d_gene: NA; CDR3aa: CASSEVQSNYGYTF; CDR3nt: TGTGCCAGCAGTGAAGTCCAGTCCAACTATGGCTACACCTTC
abundance: NA; v_gene: TRBV9; j_gene: TRBJ1-2; d_gene: NA; CDR3aa: CASSVGTTMALNYGYTF; CDR3nt: TGTGCCAGCAGCGTAGGGACAACGATGGCCTTAAACTATGGCTACACCTTC
abundance: NA; v_gene: TRBV29-1; j_gene: TRBJ1-1; d_gene: NA; CDR3aa: CSVESSSRGKEAFF; CDR3nt: TGCAGCGTTGAAAGCTCCAGCCGGGGGAAGGAAGCTTTCTTT
abundance: NA; v_gene: TRBV19; j_gene: TRBJ1-6; d_gene: NA; CDR3aa: CASSSLGGSYNSPLHF; CDR3nt: TGTGCCAGTAGTAGTCTCGGCGGCTCCTATAATTCACCCCTCCACTTT
abundance: NA; v_gene: TRBV7-8; j_gene: TRBJ1-5; d_gene: NA; CDR3aa: CASSPSGGYQPQHF; CDR3nt: TGTGCCAGCAGCCCCTCTGGGGGGTACCAGCCCCAGCATTTT
abundance: NA; v_gene: TRBV27; j_gene: TRBJ1-4; d_gene: NA; CDR3aa: CASSRRVGEKLFF; CDR3nt: TGTGCCAGCAGTCGGAGGGTCGGGGAAAAACTGTTTTTT
abundance: NA; v_gene: TRBV19; j_gene: TRBJ1-1; d_gene: NA; CDR3aa: CASSIPGVNTEAFF; CDR3nt: TGTGCCAGTAGTATCCCAGGGGTGAACACTGAAGCTTTCTTT
abundance: once; v_gene: TRBV28; j_gene: TRBJ2-7; d_gene: TRBD1; CDR3aa: CASSLGTGPSHF; CDR3nt: TGTGCCAGCAGTCTCGGGACAGGGCCCTCGCACTTC
abundance: NA; v_gene: TRBV5-5; j_gene: TRBJ1-4; d_gene: NA; CDR3aa: CASSFPNEKLFF; CDR3nt: TGTGCCAGCAGCTTCCCAAATGAAAAACTGTTTTTT
abundance: NA; v_gene: TRBV24-1; j_gene: TRBJ1-1; d_gene: TRBD1; CDR3aa: CATSDLSGGEPAFF; CDR3nt: TGTGCCACCAGTGATTTGTCAGGGGGCGAACCGGCTTTCTTT
abundance: NA; v_gene: TRBV27; j_gene: TRBJ1-5; d_gene: TRBD1; CDR3aa: CASSLSSTGGSNQPQHF; CDR3nt: TGTGCCAGCAGTTTATCCTCCACAGGGGGTAGCAATCAGCCCCAGCATTTT
abundance: once; v_gene: TRBV30; j_gene: TRBJ1-2; d_gene: NA; CDR3aa: CAWTQAYGYTF; CDR3nt: TGTGCCTGGACCCAAGCCTATGGCTACACCTTC
abundance: once; v_gene: TRBV7-9; j_gene: TRBJ1-6; d_gene: NA; CDR3aa: CASSLNPGGNSPLHF; CDR3nt: TGTGCCAGCAGCTTAAACCCCGGAGGGAATTCACCCCTCCACTTT